This T cell receptor beta chain came from a study of T cells in Graves' hyperthyroidism and ophthalmopathy. Study-wide results and limits: Stable hyperthyroidism was told apart from ophthalmopathy by a model built on 13 V-J features.

Trimming took off 1 base at V and 3 bases at J, with 15 bases between the two ends. Germline V gene sequence: CDR1 MNHNS, CDR2 SASEGT. The CDR3 loop spans 16 amino acids. Ophthalmopathy patients showed a Clinical Activity Score of at least 3, NOSPECS grade of at least 4 and duration under 3 months. Patients were excluded because of uncontrolled infection, other autoimmune disease, pregnancy or lactation. The source of the PBMCs was about 10 ml of fresh peripheral blood. It was RNA transcripts that yielded the amplified TCR beta CDR3 regions. The TCR CDR3 first-round RT-PCR relied on the HTBI primer set. TCRdb reanalysed the multiplex PCR reads using MiXCR and keeps one entry per CDR3 protein. The repertoire consists of approximately 380,000 distinct CDR3 sequences, with about 18% occurring once and the leading ten covering 40%. This clonotype was seen at least ten times. The antigen is undetermined.

Material: blood. The receptor was derived from a man between 18 and 35 years old with Graves' ophthalmopathy. The chain links TRBV6-1 to TRBJ1-1; perhaps TRBD1 as D (5 bases). The chain's CDR3 is CASSEGDAWDHTEAFF. The CDR3 DNA reads TGTGCCAGCAGTGAAGGGGACGCCTGGGATCACACTGAAGCTTTCTTT.